The 19 T cell receptor beta chains below come from one sample, sequenced in a study of post-analysis software for immune sequencing data. General study results and limits: Compared with controls, patients had more of about 5 TRBV segments, including TRBV5-6, TRBV5-1 and TRBV20-1.

The antigens of these receptors remain unknown. Prepared TCR beta cDNA libraries contained unique molecular identifiers. One entry per CDR3 protein results from TCRdb running MiXCR on the PCR reads. The top ten clones hold more than 0.45% of a sample with roughly 730,000 distinct CDR3 sequences, 25% to 30% of them seen once. Sequencing used blood. The receptors originated from a girl between 10 and 17 years old with multiple sclerosis.

This clonotype came up a few times. The gene calls are TRBV6-2 or TRBV6-3 and TRBJ2-3; 8 bases map to TRBD1. V shed 6 bases, J shed 3 bases, and the junction held 14 bases outside the gene matches. CDR1 MNHEY and CDR2 SVGEGT come from the germline V gene. The CDR3 covers 17 residues. The CDR3 bases are TGTGCCAGCAGGCCCCGTTTGACAGGGGCGAGGACAGATACGCAGTATTTT. Residues: CASRPRLTGARTDTQYF.

The CDR3 DNA is TGTGCCAGCAGTTTATCGGGGGGCGGGTCCCAGTACTTC. Translated, it gives CASSLSGGGSQYF. The chain employs TRBV27 and TRBJ2-5; D is tentatively TRBD1 or TRBD2 (6 bases each). CDR3 length: 13 amino acids. With 0 bases removed from V and 9 bases from J, the gap between germline ends came to 11 bases. Germline V lookup: CDR1 MNHEY, CDR2 SMNVEV (reference sequence).

The chain carries TRBV7-9 and TRBJ2-7, with no clear D. Looked up from germline, CDR1 is SEHNR and CDR2 is FQNEAQ (reference sequence). This CDR3 spans 13 amino acids. V was shortened by 1 base and J by 1 base, with 5 bases between the two germline ends. The chain's CDR3 is CASSLVQSYEQYF. CDR3 in DNA: TGTGCCAGCAGCTTAGTCCAGTCCTACGAGCAGTACTTC.

V and J are TRBV7-9 and TRBJ1-5; D perhaps matches TRBD1 (6 bases). The CDR3 length is 15 residues. Germline-derived CDR1 and CDR2 are SEHNR and FQNEAQ (reference sequence). V lost 4 bases and J lost 4, with 14 bases in between. The CDR3 coding sequence is TGTGCCAGCAGCTCAGGGGATTTGGGAAATCAGCCCCAGCATTTT. Translation gives CASSSGDLGNQPQHF.

J is TRBJ1-5 and V is TRBV20-1; TRBD1 is a possible D gene (5 bases). Per the germline V gene, CDR1 is DFQATT and CDR2 is SNEGSKA (reference sequence). The CDR3 runs to 15 residues. V was cut by 0 bases and J by 4 bases, with 13 bases left in between. In DNA form, the CDR3 reads TGCAGTGCTAGAGATGCCGGGACTGAAAATCAGCCCCAGCATTTT. Its protein product is CSARDAGTENQPQHF.

This clonotype was detected a few times. The V call is TRBV20-1, the J call TRBJ2-7; D is ambiguous. The closer fit of TRBJ2-5 to the DNA end suggests the J call may be wrong. The CDR3 extends over 15 amino acids. Germline CDR1 and CDR2: DFQATT and SNEGSKA (reference sequence). The CDR3 sequence: CSASRLGRVRETQYF. CDR3 in DNA: TGCAGTGCTAGTCGATTGGGAAGGGTGCGGGAGACCCAGTACTTC.

This chain joins TRBV9 and TRBJ2-1; the match to TRBD1 covers 7 bases. Per the germline V gene, CDR1 is SGDLS and CDR2 is YYNGEE. The CDR3 loop spans 14 amino acids. V lost 2 bases and J lost 8; bases outside the gene matches: 7. The chain's CDR3 is CASSVQGVRDEQFF. CDR3 DNA sequence: TGTGCCAGCAGCGTCCAGGGGGTGCGCGATGAGCAGTTCTTC.

The genes are TRBV6-5 and TRBJ1-1, with D maybe TRBD1 (5 bases). V lost 5 bases and J 8 bases, leaving 12 bases between the germline ends. The CDR3 runs to 12 residues. Germline loops: CDR1 MNHEY, CDR2 SVGAGI. The CDR3 DNA reads as TGTGCCAGCAGTCGGGACGGGACGGAAGCTTTCTTT. It specifies CASSRDGTEAFF.

This clonotype was observed a few times. V gene TRBV20-1 combines with J gene TRBJ2-3; TRBD2 aligns across 11 bases. V lost 5 bases, J lost 5 bases, and 3 bases stayed unmatched. Germline assignment: CDR1 DFQATT and CDR2 SNEGSKA (reference sequence). The CDR3 has 13 amino acids. CDR3 loop: CSALAGGEDTQYF. The CDR3, as DNA: TGCAGTGCTCTAGCGGGAGGAGAAGATACGCAGTATTTT.

The rearrangement links TRBV6-1 to TRBJ2-3, with 14 nucleotides matching TRBD2. Germline-derived CDR1 and CDR2 are MNHNS and SASEGT. The length of the CDR3 is 17 residues. The J segment lost 8 bases and the V segment lost 6 bases, leaving 13 bases of the junction unmatched. The CDR3 sequence is CASSRYGTSGSGGTQYF. The CDR3 region has the DNA TGTGCCAGCAGCAGATACGGGACTAGCGGGAGTGGGGGTACGCAGTATTTT.

This clonotype was counted only a few times. The gene calls are TRBV7-9 and TRBJ2-5; the D is unclear. CDR1 SEHNR and CDR2 FQNEAQ come from the germline V gene (reference sequence). The V end was cut by 2 bases, the J end by 3 bases, with 4 bases between. CDR3 length: 12 amino acids. The DNA of the CDR3 is TGTGCCAGCAGCTTACTAGAAGAGACCCAGTACTTC. Protein product: CASSLLEETQYF.

Concerning this clonotype itself: A read error may account for a junction end that differs from germline. CDR3 sequence (DNA): TGCAGTGCTTCTAGCCGCTCCTACAATGAGCGGTTCTTC. Its translation is CSASSRSYNERFF. This chain joins TRBV20-1 and TRBJ2-1; tentative D call: TRBD2 (5 bases). CDR1 and CDR2 (germline): DFQATT, SNEGSKA (reference sequence). This CDR3 has 13 residues.

Ten or more counts support this clonotype. The chain couples TRBV7-2 to TRBJ2-3; D unclear. The V and J ends lost 2 bases and 6 bases respectively, with 12 bases between them. The CDR3 covers 14 residues. Germline V gene sequence: CDR1 SGHTA, CDR2 FQGNSA. The CDR3 loop reads CASSLFSPGDTQYF. The DNA for the CDR3 is TGTGCCAGCAGCTTATTTTCCCCTGGGGATACGCAGTATTTT.

The V and J genes are TRBV28 and TRBJ2-7; D is perhaps TRBD2 (7 bases). The length of the CDR3 is 17 residues. The germline CDR1 and CDR2 sequences are MDHEN and SYDVKM. Trimming removed 5 bases at V and 0 bases at J, with 20 bases between. The DNA for the CDR3 is TGTGCCAGCAGTCTGAACCCTCTGGGAGGGGGCTCCTACGAGCAGTACTTC. It yields the protein CASSLNPLGGGSYEQYF.

This sequence joins TRBV6-6 and TRBJ1-2; tentatively, D is TRBD1 (5 bases). Per the germline V gene, CDR1 is MNHNY and CDR2 is SVGAGI (reference sequence). The CDR3 is made up of 14 amino acids. The V gene lost 3 bases and the J gene lost 6 bases, with 14 bases spanning the gap. CDR3 sequence: CASSYRGVHHGYTF. CDR3 coding DNA: TGTGCCAGCAGTTATCGGGGGGTTCACCATGGCTACACCTTC.

The rearrangement links TRBV27 to TRBJ2-3; TRBD1 aligns across 8 bases. This CDR3 contains 16 residues. J was trimmed by 2 bases and V by 5 bases; bases with no gene match: 9. Germline V CDR1 and CDR2: MNHEY, SMNVEV (reference sequence). DNA of the CDR3: TGTGCCAGCAGTCCAGGACAGGGAAGTTTCACAGATACGCAGTATTTT. Translated, it gives CASSPGQGSFTDTQYF.

As DNA, the CDR3 is TGTGCCAGCAGTTTCCTAGTGAACTACGAGCAGTACTTC. This sequence encodes CASSFLVNYEQYF. V and J are TRBV28 and TRBJ2-7; D is unclear. The CDR3 runs to 13 residues. From germline, CDR1 is MDHEN and CDR2 SYDVKM. Trimming shortened V by 3 bases and J by 3 bases, and 9 bases separated the two germline ends.

In its sample, this clonotype was seen many times. V gene TRBV5-1 combines with J gene TRBJ2-7, with unresolved D. Trimming removed 5 bases at V and 4 bases at J, with 7 bases between. Germline V CDR1 and CDR2: SGHRS, YFSETQ. The CDR3 totals 11 residues. The CDR3 sequence: CASRSEYEQYF. The DNA of the CDR3 is TGCGCCAGCAGGTCCGAGTACGAGCAGTACTTC.

This clonotype was seen a few times. V usage is TRBV5-6 and J usage is TRBJ2-3; D is unclear. Germline V CDR1 and CDR2: SGHDT, YYEEEE. Trimming left V 0 bases short and J 14 bases short, with 13 bases between. This CDR3 has 12 residues. CDR3 nucleotides: TGTGCCAGCAGCTTGGGTCCAATCGATCCGTATTTT. Residues: CASSLGPIDPYF.